The next 8 T cell receptor beta chains were all read from a single sample in a study of vaccination effects on CD4 cells after COVID-19 (dated by TCRdb to the early 2020s). The library was built by means of the immunoSEQ multiplex PCR assay. In its TCRdb copy, this immuneACCESS table keeps in-frame sequences only and misses some clones. Where compared with another copy, unresolved V genes explain less than half of these, and the others have no known cause. This sample has more than 30,000 clones in its table, and 55% to 75% of those were observed once. Together, the top ten hold 25% to 30% of the sample. To identify antigen-specific CD4+ T cell clonotypes by their expansion, the ViraFEST assay first stimulated PBMC with viral peptide pools and then applied TCR sequencing. After about 9 days of culture, CD4+ T cells were isolated with the EasySep CD4+ T cell isolation kit. These receptors are not linked to any known antigen.

The input for sequencing was CD4+ T cells from PBMCs cultured with HCoV-229E spike peptides, taken before COVID-19 vaccination. The cell subset or site label, read with the paper, signifies: HCoV-229E spike overlapping peptide pool stimulation. The receptors were gathered from a human donor who received a COVID-19 vaccine.

The V and J genes are TRBV5-6 and TRBJ2-3, with D tentatively TRBD1 (5 bases). The CDR3 is 17 residues long. Trimming removed 2 bases at V and 2 bases at J, with 18 bases between. From germline, CDR1 is SGHDT and CDR2 YYEEEE. The CDR3, as DNA: TGTGCCAGCAGCTTACCCACAGGACAAACCCTCACAGATACGCAGTATTTT. Translating it yields CASSLPTGQTLTDTQYF.

CDR3 sequence: CASGASGGGNEQFF. The CDR3 region has the DNA TGTGCCAGCGGGGCTAGCGGGGGTGGGAATGAGCAGTTCTTC. The chain uses TRBV28 and TRBJ2-1, with 10 nucleotides matching TRBD2. CDR3 length: 14 amino acids. V gave up 8 bases and J gave up 7 bases; unmatched junction bases: 8. CDR1 and CDR2 (germline): MDHEN, SYDVKM.

The chain combines TRBV20-1 with TRBJ1-2; D ambiguous. The V gene lost 3 bases and the J gene lost 9 bases, with 11 bases spanning the gap. CDR1 DFQATT and CDR2 SNEGSKA come from the germline V gene (reference sequence). CDR3 length: 11 residues. CDR3 sequence reads: CSASKGSSYTF. The CDR3 DNA reads as TGCAGTGCTAGTAAGGGATCGAGCTACACCTTC.

This clone was counted between two and nine times. The chain employs TRBV27 and TRBJ2-7, with D tentatively TRBD2 (6 bases). V lost 3 bases to trimming and J lost 5 bases, with 11 bases between them. Germline CDR1 reads MNHEY; CDR2 reads SMNVEV (reference sequence). This CDR3 contains 13 residues. The CDR3 loop is CASSFPSSDEQYF. The CDR3 nucleotides are TGTGCCAGCAGTTTCCCCTCTAGCGACGAGCAGTACTTC.

The J gene is TRBJ1-3, the V gene TRBV30; D is possibly TRBD1 (6 bases). CDR1 is GTSNPN, CDR2 SVGIG, per germline (reference sequence). The CDR3 totals 13 residues. The V gene lost 4 bases and the J gene lost 1 base, with 8 bases spanning the gap. The chain's CDR3 is CAWKGGSGNTIYF. In DNA form, the CDR3 reads TGTGCCTGGAAGGGGGGGTCTGGAAACACCATATATTTT.

Here the CDR3 DNA reads TGCGCCAGCAGCTCCGGGACACCCCTGACGGGTGAAGCTTTCTTT. Its translation: CASSSGTPLTGEAFF. The chain recombines TRBV5-1 with TRBJ1-1, with D possibly matching TRBD1 (6 bases). The germline V gene has CDR1 SGHRS and CDR2 YFSETQ. CDR3 size: 15 residues. Trimming removed 3 bases from V and 7 bases from J, with 19 bases in between.

As for this clone: The junction does not match germline at one end; this may be a read error. The J gene is TRBJ1-6, the V gene TRBV5-1; unclear D gene. Germline CDR1 is SGHRS and CDR2 is YFSETQ. CDR3 length: 14 residues. The CDR3 DNA is TGCGCCAGCAAAGTTGACTCCTATAATTCACCCTTCCACTTT. Its translation: CASKVDSYNSPFHF.

This chain connects TRBV7-9 to TRBJ1-1; possibly TRBD1 for D (6 bases). The length of the CDR3 is 15 residues. CDR1 is SEHNR and CDR2 is FQNEAQ in the germline V gene (reference sequence). V was cut by 4 bases and J by 3 bases, with 15 bases left in between. Here the CDR3 DNA reads TGTGCCAGCAGCTCAACAGGGTTGGGAGACACTGAAGCTTTCTTT. This codes for CASSSTGLGDTEAFF.